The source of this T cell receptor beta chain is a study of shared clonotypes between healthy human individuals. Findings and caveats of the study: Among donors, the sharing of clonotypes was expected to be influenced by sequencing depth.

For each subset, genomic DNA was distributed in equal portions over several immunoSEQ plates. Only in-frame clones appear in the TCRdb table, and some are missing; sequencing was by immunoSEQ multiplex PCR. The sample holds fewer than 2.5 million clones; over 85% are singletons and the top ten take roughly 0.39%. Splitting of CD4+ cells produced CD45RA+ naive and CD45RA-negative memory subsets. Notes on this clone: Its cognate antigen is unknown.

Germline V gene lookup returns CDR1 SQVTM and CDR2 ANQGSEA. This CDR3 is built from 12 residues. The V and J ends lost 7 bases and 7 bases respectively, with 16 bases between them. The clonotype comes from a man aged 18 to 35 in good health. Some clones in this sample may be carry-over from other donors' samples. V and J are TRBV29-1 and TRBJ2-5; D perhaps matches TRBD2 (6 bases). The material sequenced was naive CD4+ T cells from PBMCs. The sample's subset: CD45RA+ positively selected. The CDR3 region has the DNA TGCAGCGCTGAGGGCGGGGACGGGACCCAGTACTTC. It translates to CSAEGGDGTQYF.